A single sample is the source of the 23 T cell receptor beta chains below, sequenced in a study of blood T cell repertoires in COVID-19. Produced via immunoSEQ multiplex PCR; TCRdb's table is partial and in-frame only. The profile shows around 140,000 clones, roughly 90% of them singletons. The sample taken for sequencing was peripheral blood. The receptors were gathered from a man between 65 and 85 years old with active COVID-19.

The rearrangement uses TRBV7-9 and TRBJ2-5; a possible D gene is TRBD2 (6 bases). This CDR3 contains 14 residues. V was pared by 2 bases and J by 9 bases, with 16 bases between. In germline, CDR1 is SEHNR, CDR2 FQNEAQ (reference sequence). The CDR3: CASSLTPGASPQYF. DNA of the CDR3: TGTGCCAGCAGCTTAACCCCGGGAGCGAGTCCCCAGTACTTC.

The rearrangement uses TRBV2 and TRBJ1-2; D gene uncertain. This CDR3 contains 12 residues. The V gene lost 8 bases and the J gene lost 4 bases, with 11 bases spanning the gap. Germline CDR1 reads SNHLY; CDR2 reads FYNNEI. CDR3 in amino acids: CASRYDSYGYTF. CDR3 sequence (DNA): TGTGCCAGCCGATACGACTCCTATGGCTACACCTTC.

This sequence joins TRBV6-1 and TRBJ2-2, with a tentative D call TRBD2 (6 bases). CDR1 is MNHNS, CDR2 SASEGT, per germline. Trimming pared 1 base from V and 9 bases from J, leaving 12 bases between. The CDR3 covers 14 residues. CDR3 in DNA: TGTGCCAGCAGTGAAGGGGGACTGAGGCGGGAGCTGTTTTTT. Its protein is CASSEGGLRRELFF.

The chain couples TRBV21-1 to TRBJ1-6; no check of the table's D call, TRBD1, against the DNA was made. TRBV21-1 is a pseudogene segment. The CDR3 sequence is 19 residues long. CDR3 bases: TGTGCCAGCAGCAAACCCTACTCCCCGGGACAGGGATTCGGATCACCCCTCCACTTT. Protein product: CASSKPYSPGQGFGSPLHF.

The CDR3: CATSEQGSGYTF. The CDR3 DNA sequence: TGTGCCACCTCCGAACAGGGGTCTGGCTACACCTTC. V usage is TRBV15 and J usage is TRBJ1-2, with 7 bases matching TRBD1. V lost 8 bases to trimming and J lost 7 bases; unmatched junction nucleotides: 7. CDR3 length: 12 residues. Germline V gives CDR1 LNHNV, CDR2 YYDKDF (reference sequence).

The table lists this clone with a few counts. The CDR3 here is CASSYGDRRNQPQHF. The CDR3 DNA is TGTGCCAGCAGCTACGGGGACAGACGCAATCAGCCCCAGCATTTT. This sequence joins TRBV6-6 and TRBJ1-5; 7 bases align to TRBD1. There are 15 residues in the CDR3. Germline V gives CDR1 MNHNY, CDR2 SVGAGI (reference sequence). Trimming took 6 bases from V and 2 from J; bases not matched to a gene: 7.

This sequence joins TRBV19 and TRBJ2-2, with TRBD1 as a possible D gene (5 bases). CDR1 LNHDA and CDR2 SQIVND come from the germline V gene (reference sequence). This CDR3 region has 13 residues. Trimming pared 3 bases from V and 8 bases from J, leaving 10 bases between. In DNA form, the CDR3 reads TGTGCCAGTAGTATTGTGGGGCCGGGGGAGCTGTTTTTT. Its protein product is CASSIVGPGELFF.

This clone has a handful of counts. This chain connects TRBV7-9 to TRBJ2-7; TRBD2 matches at 7 bases. This CDR3 region has 14 residues. With V trimmed by 5 bases and J by 7 bases, 11 bases remained unmatched. In germline, CDR1 is SEHNR, CDR2 FQNEAQ (reference sequence). The CDR3 sequence: CASSPWEGAREQYF. The DNA of the CDR3 is TGTGCCAGCAGCCCCTGGGAGGGAGCGAGGGAGCAGTACTTC. The full variable domain, with the rest looked up from reference TRBV7-9 and TRBJ2-7, is DTGVSQNPRHKITKRGQNVTFRCDPISEHNRLYWYRQTLGQGPEFLTYFQNEAQLEKSRLLSDRFSAERPKGSFSTLEIQRTEQGDSAMYLCASSPWEGAREQYFGPGTRLTVT.

The sample holds one count of this clone. The rearrangement links TRBV15 to TRBJ2-1, with a weak D call TRBD1 (6 bases). This CDR3 has 14 residues. Germline lookup yields CDR1 LNHNV and CDR2 YYDKDF (reference sequence). Trimming took 0 bases from V and 15 from J, leaving 18 bases between them. CDR3 sequence (DNA): TGTGCCACCAGCAGAGATAGGTATCAGGGGAGTACGTTCTTC. Protein product: CATSRDRYQGSTFF.

The chain has TRBV6-5 and TRBJ2-3; TRBD2 is a possible D gene (5 bases). The V end lost 8 bases, the J end lost 8 bases, and 17 bases lay between the germline ends. Germline-derived CDR1 and CDR2 are MNHEY and SVGAGI. This CDR3 is 13 amino acids long. The CDR3 reads CASCYGTGSTQYF. The CDR3 region has the DNA TGTGCCAGCTGCTACGGTACGGGGTCTACGCAGTATTTT.

The J gene is TRBJ2-7, the V gene TRBV29-1; 9 nucleotides match TRBD1. The CDR3 contains 13 residues. CDR1 SQVTM and CDR2 ANQGSEA come from the germline V gene. J gave up 6 bases and V 7 bases, and 10 bases lay outside the gene matches. Here the CDR3 reads CSALDRGDLEQYF. DNA for the CDR3: TGCAGCGCCCTGGACAGGGGTGACCTCGAGCAGTACTTC.

The chain links TRBV3-1 (or the pseudogene TRBV3-2) to TRBJ2-7; possible D gene TRBD1, 5 bases. This CDR3 region has 17 residues. Between the trimmed V and J ends, which lost 0 bases and 7 bases, there was a span of 22 bases. The germline V gene encodes CDR1 LGHDT and CDR2 YNNKEL (reference sequence). This chain's CDR3 is CASSQDRQGPRDTEQYF. As DNA, the CDR3 is TGTGCCAGCAGCCAAGATCGGCAGGGCCCTAGGGATACAGAGCAGTACTTC.

This clone was found once. The V and J genes are TRBV13 and TRBJ2-7; TRBD1 matches 9 bases. Germline V gene sequence: CDR1 PRHDT, CDR2 FYEKMQ (reference sequence). The CDR3 is made up of 14 amino acids. J gave up 3 bases and V 5 bases, and 5 bases lay outside the gene matches. The CDR3 here is CASSPQDRGYEQYF. The CDR3 bases are TGTGCCAGCAGCCCACAGGACAGGGGCTACGAGCAGTACTTC.

This clone has only one observation. This rearrangement joins TRBV27 to TRBJ2-3, with 9 nucleotides matching TRBD2. This CDR3 contains 15 residues. V gave up 9 bases and J gave up 0 bases; unmatched junction bases: 7. The germline CDR1 and CDR2 sequences are MNHEY and SMNVEV (reference sequence). The CDR3 protein is CARRGSGRSTDTQYF. In DNA, the CDR3 is TGTGCCAGACGGGGTAGCGGGAGAAGCACAGATACGCAGTATTTT.

V gene TRBV28 combines with J gene TRBJ2-1; TRBD2 agrees at 10 bases. The CDR3 runs to 15 residues. The germline V gene encodes CDR1 MDHEN and CDR2 SYDVKM. V lost 4 bases to trimming and J lost 2 bases; unmatched junction nucleotides: 2. CDR3 nucleotide sequence: TGTGCCAGCAGTTCGGGACTAGCGCCCTACAATGAGCAGTTCTTC. It yields the protein CASSSGLAPYNEQFF.

V usage is TRBV6-5 and J usage is TRBJ1-5; no firm D call. Germline V CDR1 and CDR2: MNHEY, SVGAGI. The length of the CDR3 is 14 residues. The V end lost 5 bases, the J end lost 7 bases, and 15 bases lay between the germline ends. In nucleotides, the CDR3 is TGTGCCAGCAGTATTCGTACAACGGGGCAGCCCCAGCATTTT. This translates into CASSIRTTGQPQHF.

The CDR3 loop reads CAWSADIQETQYF. In DNA, the CDR3 is TGTGCCTGGAGTGCGGACATCCAAGAGACCCAGTACTTC. The chain is built from TRBV30 and TRBJ2-5; perhaps TRBD1 as D (5 bases). With 1 base removed from V and 1 base from J, the gap between germline ends came to 7 bases. The germline V gene encodes CDR1 GTSNPN and CDR2 SVGIG (reference sequence). CDR3 size: 13 residues.

The chain uses TRBV5-4 and TRBJ2-7; 8 nucleotides line up with TRBD2. The CDR3 totals 18 residues. Germline values: CDR1 SGHNT, CDR2 YYREEE (reference sequence). Losses at the gene ends were 6 bases for V and 4 bases for J; bases not matched to a gene: 21. CDR3 sequence (DNA): TGTGCCAGCACCTCATTCGCAGCCGGGACTAGTGGACTTTACGAGCAGTACTTC. Its translation: CASTSFAAGTSGLYEQYF.

The chain recombines TRBV19 with TRBJ1-5; 7 bases are shared with TRBD1. V lost 1 base to trimming and J lost 3 bases; unmatched junction nucleotides: 3. This CDR3 contains 15 residues. The germline V gene encodes CDR1 LNHDA and CDR2 SQIVND (reference sequence). DNA of the CDR3: TGTGCCAGTAGTATAGGCAGGGGGGACAATCAGCCCCAGCATTTT. It encodes CASSIGRGDNQPQHF.

The chain uses TRBV28 and TRBJ1-2; D remains ambiguous. Germline loops: CDR1 MDHEN, CDR2 SYDVKM. This CDR3 contains 15 residues. Trimming removed 1 base from V and 5 bases from J, with 14 bases in between. The CDR3 DNA reads TGTGCCAGCAGTTTATTCGGTCATCTTTCATATGGCTACACCTTC. It specifies CASSLFGHLSYGYTF.

The count of this clone is one. The rearrangement joins TRBV10-3 to TRBJ2-7; D is ambiguous. This CDR3 spans 12 amino acids. Germline V gene lookup returns CDR1 ENHRY and CDR2 SYGVKD. Trimming removed 6 bases from V and 5 bases from J, with 11 bases in between. CDR3 region: CAISQEVHEQYF. CDR3 nucleotides: TGTGCCATCAGCCAGGAAGTCCACGAGCAGTACTTC.

The V gene is TRBV19, the J gene TRBJ2-1; TRBD2 aligns across 8 bases. The trim removed 6 bases at V and 6 bases at J, leaving 4 bases unmatched. The CDR3 totals 13 residues. Germline V lookup: CDR1 LNHDA, CDR2 SQIVND (reference sequence). The CDR3 is CASSSGRRNEQFF. CDR3 in DNA: TGTGCCAGTAGCAGCGGGAGACGCAATGAGCAGTTCTTC. Drawing the rest from reference TRBV19 and TRBJ2-1, the complete variable domain is DGGITQSPKYLFRKEGQNVTLSCEQNLNHDAMYWYRQDPGQGLRLIYYSQIVNDFQKGDIAEGYSVSREKKESFPLTVTSAQKNPTAFYLCASSSGRRNEQFFGPGTRLTVL.

The V call is TRBV10-3, the J call TRBJ1-1, with 8 bases identical to TRBD1. The CDR3 has 15 residues. Trimming took 0 bases from V and 7 from J; bases not matched to a gene: 7. The germline V gene has CDR1 ENHRY and CDR2 SYGVKD. The CDR3 here is CAISESGQGQGEAFF. CDR3 in DNA: TGTGCCATCAGTGAGTCTGGACAGGGACAAGGTGAAGCTTTCTTT.